These 20 T cell receptor beta chains came from one sample sequenced in a study of T-cell reconstitution after alpha-beta-depleted transplantation in children. During its preparation, the TCRbeta library received unique molecular identifiers. TCRdb reanalysed the PCR reads using MiXCR and keeps one entry per CDR3 protein. The sample comprises 600,000 to 700,000 distinct CDR3 sequences, roughly 14% of which are singletons, and 0.79% rests with the top ten. Sequenced material: PBMCs, taken before TCRalphabeta/CD19-depleted stem cell transplant. The receptors stem from a girl aged 2-10 years with congenital amegakaryocytic thrombocytopenia, due to receive a stem cell transplant.

This clonotype has ten or more counts. In DNA form, the CDR3 reads TGTGCCACCAGCAGTCCGGTGATCCCCTTCGTTGCAGAGACCCAGTACTTC. This gives the protein CATSSPVIPFVAETQYF. The J gene is TRBJ2-5, the V gene TRBV15; D gene ambiguous. Germline CDR1 reads LNHNV; CDR2 reads YYDKDF (reference sequence). This CDR3 contains 17 residues. The V and J ends lost 3 bases and 4 bases respectively, with 21 bases between them.

This clonotype was detected only a few times. The CDR3 region has the DNA TGCGCCAGCAGCCTAAGACAGGGGTCGGTTGGGCAGTACTTC. This translates into CASSLRQGSVGQYF. V usage is TRBV5-1 and J usage is TRBJ2-7; TRBD1 agrees at 8 bases. Germline V gene data show CDR1 as SGHRS and CDR2 as YFSETQ. J gave up 9 bases and V 4 bases, and 12 bases lay outside the gene matches. This CDR3 is 14 amino acids long.

This clonotype was observed a handful of times. The rearrangement joins TRBV7-2 to TRBJ1-2; D is ambiguous. V was shortened by 3 bases and J by 6 bases, with 17 bases between the two germline ends. Germline CDR1 reads SGHTA; CDR2 reads FQGNSA. The CDR3 has 15 residues. The CDR3 protein is CASSFSPRSGHGYTF. CDR3 sequence (DNA): TGTGCCAGCAGCTTTAGCCCGAGAAGCGGGCATGGCTACACCTTC.

Ten or more counts support this clonotype. At one end, the junction sequence differs from germline, possibly due to a read error. The chain combines TRBV9 with TRBJ2-7, with no clear D. Germline V gives CDR1 SGDLS, CDR2 YYNGEE. The CDR3 extends over 13 amino acids. The CDR3 region is CASSGGSSFEQYF. CDR3 in DNA: TGTGCCAGCAGCGGGGGTAGTTCCTTCGAGCAGTACTTC.

This clonotype appeared a few times. The J gene is TRBJ2-7, the V gene TRBV9, with TRBD2 matching over 12 bases. V was clipped by 3 bases and J by 5 bases; unmatched bases: 9. CDR3 length: 16 residues. Germline loops: CDR1 SGDLS, CDR2 YYNGEE. The DNA for the CDR3 is TGTGCCAGCAGCGCCCGGCGGACTAGCGGGAAGAACGAGCAGTACTTC. Its translation is CASSARRTSGKNEQYF.

The chain couples TRBV7-7 to TRBJ2-2, with 9 bases identical to TRBD2. The CDR3 loop spans 15 amino acids. V lost 5 bases to trimming and J lost 9 bases; unmatched junction nucleotides: 10. Germline lookup yields CDR1 SSHAT and CDR2 FNYEAQ (reference sequence). The CDR3 DNA reads TGTGCCAGCAGCCAGGAGACTAGCGGACCCCGGGAGCTGTTTTTT. Translating it yields CASSQETSGPRELFF. The full variable domain, with the rest looked up from reference TRBV7-7 and TRBJ2-2, is GAGVSQSPRYKVTKRGQDVTLRCDPISSHATLYWYQQALGQGPEFLTYFNYEAQPDKSGLPSDRFSAERPEGSISTLTIQRTEQRDSAMYRCASSQETSGPRELFFGEGSRLTVL.

This clonotype has a handful of counts. CDR3 sequence: CASSSGDWGPGANVLTF. CDR3 in DNA: TGTGCCAGCAGCTCAGGTGACTGGGGGCCAGGGGCCAACGTCCTGACTTTC. J is TRBJ2-6 and V is TRBV28; D may be TRBD1 (6 bases). Germline loops: CDR1 MDHEN, CDR2 SYDVKM. The CDR3 length is 17 residues. Trimming pared 6 bases from V and 4 bases from J, leaving 19 bases between.

This clonotype was recorded many times. V usage is TRBV20-1 and J usage is TRBJ2-1; D ambiguous. The CDR3 loop spans 19 amino acids. V shed 0 bases and J shed 4 bases, with 25 bases lying between them. CDR1 DFQATT and CDR2 SNEGSKA come from the germline V gene (reference sequence). CDR3 bases: TGCAGTGCTAGAGATGCGGCAGGCCTGACCCCGGTAGTGTACAATGAGCAGTTCTTC. Translated, it gives CSARDAAGLTPVVYNEQFF.

This clonotype came up a few times. CDR3 amino acids: CASSPRGKTTTDTQYF. The CDR3 coding sequence is TGTGCCAGCAGCCCCCGCGGCAAGACGACCACAGATACGCAGTATTTT. The chain employs TRBV11-2 and TRBJ2-3; D not resolved. Trimming took off 5 bases at V and 2 bases at J, with 17 bases between the two ends. The CDR3 is 16 amino acids. The germline gives CDR1 SGHAT, CDR2 FQNNGV.

On this clonotype: It may be a read error: a sequence one base away is much more abundant. The V gene is TRBV5-1, the J gene TRBJ2-2; TRBD2 might be the D (5 bases). The germline gives CDR1 SGHRS, CDR2 YFSETQ. The CDR3 covers 15 residues. CDR3 loop: CASSLSGANTGELLF. The CDR3 coding sequence is TGCGCCAGCAGCTTAAGCGGAGCGAACACCGGGGAGCTGCTTTTT.

For this clonotype: This may be a read error, as it is one base from a much larger clone. V usage is TRBV10-3 and J usage is TRBJ2-1; D is perhaps TRBD1 or TRBD2 (5 bases each). The CDR3 loop spans 15 amino acids. CDR1 ENHRY and CDR2 SYGVKD come from the germline V gene. V lost 2 bases and J 5 bases, leaving 13 bases between the germline ends. The CDR3 loop is CAISEGQGPNNEQFF. In nucleotides, the CDR3 is TGTGCCATCAGTGAGGGGCAGGGACCCAACAATGAGCAGTTCTTC.

For this clonotype: A much larger clonotype is one base distant, so this may be a read error. V is TRBV5-1 and J is TRBJ2-7, with 7 positions matching TRBD1. The germline CDR1 and CDR2 sequences are SGHRS and YFSETQ. The CDR3 runs to 13 residues. Written as DNA, the CDR3 is TGCGTCAGCAGCTATGACAGGGACTACGAGCAGTACTTC. Its translation is CVSSYDRDYEQYF.

This clonotype was picked up many times. This chain connects TRBV5-1 to TRBJ1-2; TRBD1 agrees at 10 bases. The CDR3 extends over 17 amino acids. V was pared by 1 base and J by 7 bases, with 13 bases of the junction left unmatched. From germline, CDR1 is SGHRS and CDR2 YFSETQ. This CDR3 reads CASSLLPPGTGDRGYTF. The CDR3 DNA is TGCGCCAGCAGCTTGCTTCCCCCCGGGACAGGGGATCGTGGCTACACCTTC.

In DNA, the CDR3 is TGTGCCACCAGCAAACCGAGCGTTAAAGAGACCCAGTACTTC. Translating it yields CATSKPSVKETQYF. The chain is built from TRBV15 and TRBJ2-5; D not resolved. Germline CDR1 LNHNV, CDR2 YYDKDF (reference sequence). The CDR3 is 14 residues long. V lost 4 bases, J lost 3 bases, and 12 bases lay in between.

This clonotype was found a few times. The V and J genes are TRBV25-1 and TRBJ2-1; 7 nucleotides align to TRBD2. The CDR3 loop spans 15 amino acids. CDR1 is MGHDK, CDR2 SYGVNS, per germline. The ends lost 6 bases at V and 0 bases at J; junction bases unmatched: 5. CDR3 sequence (DNA): TGTGCCAGCAGGGGGGGGGTGAGCTCCTACAATGAGCAGTTCTTC. Protein product: CASRGGVSSYNEQFF.

The chain employs TRBV7-9 and TRBJ2-3; TRBD1 agrees at 11 bases. The ends lost 3 bases at V and 4 bases at J; junction bases unmatched: 6. The CDR3 has 16 residues. Germline CDR1 and CDR2: SEHNR and FQNEAQ (reference sequence). The DNA of the CDR3 is TGTGCCAGCAGCTTGCCCCGGACAGGGGGCGCAGATACGCAGTATTTT. Protein sequence: CASSLPRTGGADTQYF.

This clonotype turned up a few times. This chain links TRBV12-3 or TRBV12-4 with TRBJ2-1, with TRBD2 identical over 8 bases. After removal of 5 bases from V and 7 bases from J, the junction contained 19 bases not matched to a gene. The CDR3 is made up of 18 amino acids. The CDR3 spells CASSPFPFATSGDNEQFF. CDR3 bases: TGTGCCAGCAGTCCTTTCCCCTTCGCCACTAGCGGAGATAATGAGCAGTTCTTC.

In this sample, this clonotype turned up many times. This chain joins TRBV11-2 and TRBJ2-7; D may be TRBD2 (5 bases). In germline, CDR1 is SGHAT, CDR2 FQNNGV. Trimming took off 2 bases at V and 10 bases at J, with 15 bases between the two ends. CDR3 length: 13 residues. CDR3 coding DNA: TGTGCCAGCAGCTTAAGTAGCGACGGGCCACAGTACTTC. Residues: CASSLSSDGPQYF.

This clonotype was seen at least ten times. The chain uses TRBV5-1 and TRBJ2-7, with D hard to call. This CDR3 is built from 15 residues. The germline V gene has CDR1 SGHRS and CDR2 YFSETQ. V dropped 1 base and J dropped 5 bases, with 16 bases sitting between them. The CDR3 nucleotides are TGCGCCAGCAGCTTGTCGCAGCCCAAGGTCCACGAGCAGTACTTC. It specifies CASSLSQPKVHEQYF. Supplemented by reference TRBV5-1 and TRBJ2-7, the full variable domain reads KAGVTQTPRYLIKTRGQQVTLSCSPISGHRSVSWYQQTPGQGLQFLFEYFSETQRNKGNFPGRFSGRQFSNSRSEMNVSTLELGDSALYLCASSLSQPKVHEQYFGPGTRLTVT.

This clonotype was picked up a small number of times. The chain joins TRBV6-1 to TRBJ1-5; no clear D. In germline, CDR1 is MNHNS, CDR2 SASEGT. V lost 6 bases and J 0 bases, leaving 12 bases between the germline ends. This CDR3 is 15 amino acids long. As DNA, the CDR3 is TGTGCCAGCAGCCGCAGACTCCTTAGCAATCAGCCCCAGCATTTT. This sequence encodes CASSRRLLSNQPQHF.